This T cell receptor beta chain originates from a study of beta chain features in type 1 diabetes. General study points: Within each of all four CD4+ subsets, Type 1 diabetes patients had TCRB CDR3s that were moderately but significantly shorter.

The germline V and J ends were trimmed by 1 base and 1 base, with 5 bases remaining between them. This CDR3 has 12 residues. Germline values: CDR1 GTSNPN, CDR2 SVGIG (reference sequence). A single count supports this clone. Its matching antigen is unknown. Every bit of the isolated RNA underwent reverse transcription, so sequencing read expressed TCRB transcripts. The repertoire was sequenced with immunoSEQ multiplex PCR; TCRdb's copy has only in-frame clones and lacks some. The profile shows 150,000 to 200,000 clones, roughly 59% of them singletons. The sequence was collected from a man aged 25-40 years with type 1 diabetes. Material for sequencing was naive CD4+ T cells from blood. The V gene is TRBV30, the J gene TRBJ2-7; D not resolved. The CDR3 DNA sequence: TGTGCCTGGAGTGAGAGTTCCTACGAGCAGTACTTC. This gives the protein CAWSESSYEQYF.